This record looks at one T cell receptor (beta chain) sequence and its context. Antigen: not known. Produced via immunoSEQ multiplex PCR; TCRdb's table is partial and in-frame only. The repertoire includes some 130,000 clones, approximately 88% of them detected once, and 4.1% sits in the top ten. This CDR3 spans 13 amino acids. Germline CDR1 and CDR2: MNHEY and SMNVEV (reference sequence). The germline V and J ends were trimmed by 5 bases and 10 bases, with 15 bases remaining between them. This sample is part of a study of T cell responses to AZD1222 COVID-19 vaccine. Study observations and caveats: Donors were largely white British and mainly female; clonal diversity was possibly underestimated. Reportedly, nearly half the spike-specific TCRs target unmutated variant regions. Regions 160-218 and 743-854 dominated among vaccine-associated CD4 TCRs spanning spike.

Source: peripheral blood, taken on day 0 of AZD1222 vaccination. The sequence derives from an adult in good health. This chain links TRBV27 with TRBJ1-5; D gene ambiguous. CDR3 bases: TGTGCCAGCAGTACTGTCGATGGAGGACCCCAGCATTTT. Protein sequence: CASSTVDGGPQHF.